This T cell receptor beta chain originates from a study of early T cells in non-severe SARS-CoV-2 infection. Study-wide results and caveats: VDJdb-based annotation leaned toward anti-spike CD8 responses and missed private and CD4 specificities.

The TCR library protocol was used to attach unique molecular identifiers. These identifiers were attached to individual cDNA molecules. One entry per CDR3 protein, called by TCRdb with MiXCR from the 5' RACE reads. The sample lists approximately 50,000 distinct CDR3 sequences; about 10% were seen once. This clonotype was seen ten or more times. The target antigen is unknown. The TCR comes from an adult who was a healthcare worker with PCR-confirmed SARS-CoV-2 infection or an uninfected control (not recorded which). Sample: whole blood.

CDR3 in DNA: TGTGCCAGCTCCCGTGGGGGGCGATATGTGGGCTACGAGCAGTACTTC. Encoded protein: CASSRGGRYVGYEQYF. The chain is built from TRBV27 and TRBJ2-7; D could derive from TRBD1 or TRBD2 (6 bases each). The CDR3 totals 16 residues. V dropped 8 bases and J dropped 3 bases, with 23 bases sitting between them. Germline V CDR1 and CDR2: MNHEY, SMNVEV (reference sequence).